Sequencing of this TCR beta chain was carried out in a study of cytomegalovirus exposure and HLA in healthy donors. PCR used 60 Vbeta primers and 13 Jbeta primers. Clones were read by immunoSEQ multiplex PCR, and TCRdb kept only the in-frame ones, dropping some. The sample contains under 200,000 clones, approximately 72% of which appear only once. Details on this clone: Its specificity is unknown.

Germline trimming cut 5 bases from V and 0 bases from J; bases unmatched to any gene: 9. CDR1 and CDR2 (germline): SGHVS, FNYEAQ. The CDR3 is 18 residues long. Points from the study as a whole: The study labeled 180 or so TCR beta chains cytomegalovirus-associated. TCR beta sequences reportedly predicted most subjects' HLA-A and HLA-B alleles accurately.

Sequenced input: PBMCs. The rearrangement uses TRBV7-6 and TRBJ2-6; 8 nucleotides match TRBD1. This sequence was found in a female donor in good health and CMV-seronegative. CDR3 residues: CASSPRTGQSSGANVLTF. The CDR3 nucleotides are TGTGCCAGCAGCCCCCGGACAGGGCAAAGCTCTGGGGCCAACGTCCTGACTTTC.